The following is a T cell receptor beta chain sequence with its context. What it recognizes is unknown. The CDR3 contains 17 residues. Germline trimming cut 4 bases from V and 5 bases from J; bases unmatched to any gene: 9. Libraries were prepared by immunoSEQ multiplex PCR; TCRdb keeps only in-frame clonotypes and omits some of them. The table has under 40,000 clones, roughly 94% seen once. These data originate in a study of T cells in tuberculosis. Overall study: T cells were selected with CD1B tetramers loaded with glucose monomycolate. IGRA-negative adolescents, IGRA-positive adolescents with latent tuberculosis and adults with active tuberculosis formed this South African cohort. Study-wide findings and caveats: Samples were chosen by availability of cryopreserved specimens. GMM-specific TCRs were nearer to active tuberculosis alpha repertoires, suggesting expansion.

This clonotype was obtained from a donor aged 10-29 years with latent tuberculosis or without tuberculosis infection. The chain couples TRBV6-7 to TRBJ1-5, with 12 bases fitting TRBD1. TRBV6-7 is treated as an ORF (open reading frame) with a function not yet certain. The sequenced sample was PBMCs. CDR3 DNA: TGTGCCAGCAGTTCCCCCGGGACAGGGGGCGGCGATCAGCCCCAGCATTTT. Translated: CASSSPGTGGGDQPQHF.